This T cell receptor beta chain derives from a study of T cell responses to AZD1222 COVID-19 vaccine (dated by TCRdb to the early 2020s). A note on the overall study: Because spike-specific TCR depth and breadth did not differ between the two schedules, AZD1222 recipients who got a second dose at roughly 4 weeks were pooled with those who got a second dose at roughly 12 weeks. A total of 233 trial participants underwent TCR sequencing, of whom 207 had received two doses of AZD1222 and approximately 25 had received two doses of the MenACWY control vaccine. Enrollment into the trials was organized by age into subgroups of 18-55, 56-69 and 70-plus years, and those subgroups contained roughly 150, 30 and 60 TCR-sequenced participants, respectively.

What the study reported, not specific to this receptor: Vaccine-associated CD4 TCRs spanned the whole spike protein, with dominant responses in regions 160-218 and 743-854. No day 14 peak-response samples were available, so repertoires were characterized only after the peak T cell response. A significant rise in spike-specific TCR breadth and depth was observed after two AZD1222 doses relative to day 0 and relative to MenACWY recipients. In the small 56-69-year group, the increase in depth fell short of significance, most likely because of low power. Only six or seven AZD1222 recipients were SARS-CoV-2 seropositive at baseline, limiting conclusions about previously exposed vaccinees. Most participants were white British and females outnumbered males, and the authors suggested that clonal diversity may have been underestimated. Reportedly, close to half of the unique spike-specific TCRs recognized epitopes lying outside the regions that are mutated in the B.1.351 and B.1.1.7 variants.

The CDR3 regions of human TCRbeta chains were analyzed by immunosequencing. On the study's bioinformatics: Repertoire TCRs were checked for matches against a reference library of SARS-CoV-2-specific TCRs that had been generated using the MIRA antigen-specificity platform. Breadth was defined as the fraction of unique TCRs that were SARS-CoV-2-associated. Depth was defined as the fraction of total T cells that were SARS-CoV-2-associated. Each spike-specific TCR was assigned to its reactive spike region and to a CD4 or CD8 class using the MIRA data. Log10-transformed breadth and depth values were compared by one-way ANOVA with Sidak's multiple comparisons tests. TCRdb re-hosts the immuneACCESS table, in-frame sequences only. Its copies lack some clones; in the studies checked, an unresolved V gene accounts for under half of them, and the cause for the rest is not known. V and J calls and clone size are given by that table; D and trimming were obtained from the DNA. This sample lists roughly 110,000 clones; approximately 86% were detected once. Jointly, the top ten make up 3.5% to 4.5% of the sample.

Regarding this clone: Its recognized antigen is unknown. Per-nucleotide qualities are absent, and no much larger clonotype sits a single base away.

Sample time point, as interpreted from the label and publication: baseline before first vaccination. Samples from vaccinated people were obtained from the UK trials COV001 and COV002, which included a single-blind randomized controlled phase 2/3 trial of AZD1222 (ChAdOx1 nCoV-19) in healthy adults. For TCRbeta chain sequencing, PBMC samples from trial participants were taken at day 0 and at day 28 after the second dose. The trim is 4 bases for V and 0 bases for J, with a gap of 10 bases between the germline ends. Based on the germline V gene, the CDR1 and CDR2 sequences are SGDLS and YYNGEE. From cysteine to phenylalanine, the CDR3 is 14 amino acids long. Here the CDR3 DNA is all that survives: 42 bases in frame from base 1.

Specimen: peripheral blood, collected on day 0 of AZD1222 vaccination. This sequence originates from an adult in good health. This receptor chain uses TRBV9 and TRBJ1-1; confidence is insufficient to name the D gene. CDR3 sequence: CASSLAPMNTEAFF. The nucleotide sequence is TGTGCCAGCAGCCTTGCACCAATGAACACTGAAGCTTTCTTT.